This T cell receptor beta chain was recorded in a study of radiation and T cells in renal cell carcinoma. Study-wide background: Nephrectomy followed 15 Gy stereotactic body radiation by 4 weeks. Study outcomes and limitations: No pretreatment tumor biopsies were available for baseline clonotypes. In blood, top tumor clones expanded by 2 weeks, shrinking by 4.

Time point specified: baseline pretreatment blood. Treatment of the sample: 15 Gy SBRT to primary tumor, nephrectomy 4 weeks later. After SBRT, blood was collected at 2 and 4 weeks, plus baseline. This clone was seen a few times. Antigen specificity is unknown. V was trimmed by 5 bases and J by 6 bases, leaving 13 bases between them. This CDR3 has 13 residues. The germline V gene encodes CDR1 GTSNPN and CDR2 SVGIG (reference sequence). Produced via immunoSEQ multiplex PCR; TCRdb's table is partial and in-frame only. There are about 95,000 clones in the sample; around nine tenths occur only once, and 7% to 9% lies in the top ten.

The chain has TRBV30 and TRBJ2-2; tentatively, D is TRBD2 (6 bases). This material consisted of blood, taken from a patient whose treatment included radiotherapy and nephrectomy. The sequence derives from a man aged 50 to 60 with renal cell carcinoma. CDR3: CAWSLGGAGELFF. CDR3 nucleotides: TGTGCCTGGTCTCTCGGAGGGGCCGGGGAGCTGTTTTTT. Together with reference TRBV30 and TRBJ2-2, the CDR3 gives the full variable domain: SQTIHQWPATLVQPVGSPLSLECTVEGTSNPNLYWYRQAAGRGLQLLFYSVGIGQISSEVPQNLSASRPQDRQFILSSKKLLLSDSGFYLCAWSLGGAGELFFGEGSRLTVL.